This T cell receptor (beta chain) was recovered during a study of T cell changes during pregnancy in multiple sclerosis (dated by TCRdb to about 2019). Regarding the complete study: The study examined how the T cell repertoire changed over the course of pregnancy in women with multiple sclerosis.

As concerns this clone: Its antigen is still unknown. The sample holds no much larger clone one base away, and base qualities are not on file.

Receptor libraries were prepared by the immunoSEQ multiplex PCR assay. Held by TCRdb, this immuneACCESS table contains in-frame sequences only and omits some clones. Under half of the omission traces to an unresolved V gene where checked; the cause of the rest is unknown. The sample profile shows tens of thousands of clones; 90% of them were found once. The top ten hold approximately 0.37% of the sample. Its CDR3 holds 13 amino acids, cysteine through phenylalanine. The retained sequence is limited to the CDR3, 39 bases, with the frame set at the first base. Unmatched junction bases come to 3, with V trimmed by 5 bases and J by 5 bases. The germline V gene encodes CDR1 SSHAT and CDR2 FNYEAQ (reference sequence).

The clonotype was recovered from a female donor with multiple sclerosis, enrolled in a pregnancy study. Sequences were derived from CD4+ T cells from peripheral blood mononuclear cells, sampled in the second trimester of pregnancy. Recombination connected TRBV7-7 to TRBJ2-1; the central 7 bases match TRBD1. The DNA is as follows: TGTGCCAGCAGCCAGGGGACAGACAATGAGCAGTTCTTC. Its amino acids are CASSQGTDNEQFF.